A selection of T cell receptor beta chains follows, all from one sample in a study of blood T cell repertoires in COVID-19. Libraries were prepared by immunoSEQ multiplex PCR; TCRdb keeps only in-frame clonotypes and omits some of them. Of 250,000 to 350,000 clones listed, roughly nine tenths are singletons. Source material: PBMCs or T cells enriched from blood (not recorded which). All receptors derive from a woman between 50 and 59 years old who had recovered from COVID-19. CDR3s include the opening cysteine and the closing phenylalanine or tryptophan.

TRBV5-1,TRBJ1-6,CASSLVVGSPLHF
TRBV7-8,TRBJ1-5,CASSFTRGGQPQHF
TRBV28,TRBJ2-2,CASSFPRAGELFF
TRBV4-1,TRBJ2-7,CASSQEASGRAHTYEQYF
TRBV6-5,TRBJ1-5,CASSLDSYSNQPQHF
TRBV27,TRBJ2-5,CASSAGQGRGETQYF
TRBV7-9,TRBJ1-4,CASSPGDRGHHFEKLFF
TRBV6-5,TRBJ1-2,CASSYSQGGNYGYTF
TRBV11-2,TRBJ1-4,CASSLGRLGRVNEKLFF
TRBV6-5,TRBJ2-3,CASRKGGDTQYF
TRBV6-1,TRBJ1-1,CASSEGGVRTEAFF
TRBV30,TRBJ1-2,CAWSIQGRERGYTF
TRBV11-2,TRBJ2-2,CASSRSGQSAGTPIGELFF
TRBV7-9,TRBJ1-2,CASSLAGGQTYGYTF
TRBV7-9,TRBJ2-1,CASSPPQSISYNEQFF
TRBV5-4,TRBJ1-6,CASSYRQAPSYNSPLHF